This passage covers 10 T cell receptor beta chains from one sample sequenced in a study of blood T cells in healthy people across ages. For the second PCR, which ran for about 6 to 11 cycles, a sample-barcoded 5' primer and a J-beta primer mix were used. TCRdb fed the 5' RACE reads into MiXCR, producing one record per CDR3 protein. The sample carries hundreds of thousands of distinct CDR3 sequences, roughly 32% recorded once. The sequencing sample was made of blood. The receptors shown here come from a woman of 80 years or more in good health.

Details on this clonotype: A much more abundant neighbour one base away suggests this may be a read error. This chain's CDR3 is CASSYGAANTEAFF. In nucleotides, the CDR3 is TGCGCCAGCAGCTACGGGGCAGCCAACACTGAAGCTTTCTTT. This chain connects TRBV5-1 to TRBJ1-1, with D perhaps matching TRBD1 (5 bases). Trimming removed 3 bases at V and 2 bases at J, with 11 bases between. The germline V gene encodes CDR1 SGHRS and CDR2 YFSETQ. The CDR3 covers 14 residues.

In its sample, this clonotype was seen many times. The chain combines TRBV5-1 with TRBJ2-7; 9 bases line up with TRBD1. CDR1 is SGHRS and CDR2 is YFSETQ in the germline V gene. The CDR3 has 15 residues. With V trimmed by 4 bases and J by 5 bases, 10 bases remained unmatched. CDR3: CASSLSSGQGHEQYF. The CDR3 nucleotides are TGCGCCAGCAGCCTGAGTTCGGGACAGGGTCACGAGCAGTACTTC.

This clonotype was observed many times. V gene TRBV20-1 combines with J gene TRBJ2-3; D is perhaps TRBD1 (6 bases). Germline lookup yields CDR1 DFQATT and CDR2 SNEGSKA (reference sequence). The V end was cut by 5 bases, the J end by 3 bases, with 12 bases between. The CDR3 length is 13 residues. CDR3 DNA sequence: TGCAGTGCTCCCAGGGGATTAACAGATACGCAGTATTTT. Residues: CSAPRGLTDTQYF.

This clonotype appeared many times. This chain joins TRBV7-3 and TRBJ1-6; 7 positions agree with TRBD1. With V trimmed by 1 base and J by 6 bases, 3 bases remained unmatched. This CDR3 region has 15 residues. Germline V gene sequence: CDR1 SGHTA, CDR2 FQGTGA. In DNA, the CDR3 is TGTGCCAGCAGCTTAAATCCAGGGGGTAATTCACCCCTCCACTTT. Translation gives CASSLNPGGNSPLHF.

This rearrangement joins TRBV6-1 to TRBJ1-5; 9 nucleotides match TRBD1. CDR3 length: 15 residues. Germline CDR1 MNHNS, CDR2 SASEGT. The trim removed 7 bases at V and 4 bases at J, leaving 8 bases unmatched. The CDR3 nucleotides are TGTGCCAGCAACAGGGACAGGGTCGTTAATCAGCCCCAGCATTTT. The encoded protein is CASNRDRVVNQPQHF.

This clonotype was found many times. The chain joins TRBV5-1 to TRBJ1-1; a weak D match, TRBD1 (5 bases). Trimming cost V 4 bases and J 4 bases, with 17 bases left between them. The germline V gene encodes CDR1 SGHRS and CDR2 YFSETQ. The CDR3 is 15 residues long. For the CDR3, the DNA is TGCGCCAGCAGCGTCGGTTCAGGGAGGACCACTGAAGCTTTCTTT. Protein product: CASSVGSGRTTEAFF.

This clonotype was seen ten or more times. The chain joins TRBV30 to TRBJ2-3; unclear D gene. Trimming took off 6 bases at V and 2 bases at J, with 0 bases between the two ends. The CDR3 totals 9 residues. Germline V lookup: CDR1 GTSNPN, CDR2 SVGIG (reference sequence). The CDR3 sequence is CACTDTQYF. DNA for the CDR3: TGTGCCTGCACAGATACGCAGTATTTT.

Of note for this clonotype: With a much larger clone just one base away, this may be a read error. The V call is TRBV6-5, the J call TRBJ1-5; D remains unclear. CDR1 is MNHEY, CDR2 SVGAGI, per germline. CDR3 length: 13 amino acids. The CDR3 nucleotides read TGTGCCAACAGTTGGGGTCTCAATCAGCCCCAGCATTTT. Residues: CANSWGLNQPQHF.

Details on this clonotype: One end of the junction fails to match germline, which may point to a read error. V usage is TRBV10-3 and J usage is TRBJ2-5; tentative D call: TRBD2 (5 bases). The J call may be in error: the DNA end matches TRBJ2-7 better. CDR1 ENHRY and CDR2 SYGVKD come from the germline V gene. The CDR3 runs to 13 residues. CDR3 nucleotide sequence: TGTGCCAGCAGTTACAGTCTAGCTTACGAGCAGTACTTC. Protein sequence: CASSYSLAYEQYF.

CDR3 bases: TGTGCCAGCAAGGGGGGACACAATCAGCCCCAGCATTTT. Its translation: CASKGGHNQPQHF. The genes are TRBV6-1 and TRBJ1-5; a possible D gene is TRBD1 (6 bases). Germline V gene lookup returns CDR1 MNHNS and CDR2 SASEGT. V lost 7 bases, J lost 3 bases, and 10 bases lay in between. There are 13 residues in the CDR3.